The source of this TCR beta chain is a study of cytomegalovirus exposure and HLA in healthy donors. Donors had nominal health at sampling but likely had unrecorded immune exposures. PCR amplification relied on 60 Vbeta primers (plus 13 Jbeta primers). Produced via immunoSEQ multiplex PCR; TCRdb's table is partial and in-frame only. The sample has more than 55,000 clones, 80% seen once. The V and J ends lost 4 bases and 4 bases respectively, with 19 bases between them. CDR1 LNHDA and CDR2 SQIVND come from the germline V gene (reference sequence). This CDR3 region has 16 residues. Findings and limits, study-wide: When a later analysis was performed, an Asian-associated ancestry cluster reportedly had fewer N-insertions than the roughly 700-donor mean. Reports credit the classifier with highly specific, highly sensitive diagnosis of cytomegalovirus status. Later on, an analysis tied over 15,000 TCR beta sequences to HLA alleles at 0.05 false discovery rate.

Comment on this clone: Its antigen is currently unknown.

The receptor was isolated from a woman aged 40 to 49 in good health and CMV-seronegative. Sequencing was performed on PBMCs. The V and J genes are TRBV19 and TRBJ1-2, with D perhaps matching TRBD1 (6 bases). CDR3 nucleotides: TGTGCCAGTAGTAAGCACGCCCAGGGGCTAATCTATGGCTACACCTTC. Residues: CASSKHAQGLIYGYTF.